The T cell receptor beta chain described here comes from a study of cytotoxic CD8 clonotypes in ibrutinib-treated CLL. Overall study: The group held under twelve relapsed/refractory and 15 treatment-naive patients, with roughly 17 IGHV unmutated. Timing of response sample collection was a median roughly twelve months after treatment start, with a range of 6 to 36.

A remark on this clone: Antigen specificity is unknown.

Measured with immunoSEQ multiplex PCR; TCRdb has only the in-frame clones, and not every one. The data show roughly 49,000 clones, with 70% to 90% seen just once and roughly 20% held by the top ten. General study findings and limits: Researchers report that baseline clonality outpaced age-matched healthy donors and tracked circulating CD8+ T-cell counts. With treatment, public clonotypes, which were uncommon, either contracted or remained stable.

This specimen consisted of PBMCs, obtained after 24 months of ibrutinib treatment. The TCR sequence derives from a human donor with chronic lymphocytic leukemia.

CDR3 sequence: CASSLRGYTF. The CDR3 DNA reads TGTGCCAGCAGTTTAAGGGGCTACACCTTC. The chain links TRBV6-6 to TRBJ1-2, with D uncertain. CDR1 is MNHNY, CDR2 SVGAGI, per germline (reference sequence). This CDR3 is built from 10 residues. The V end lost 4 bases, the J end lost 8 bases, and 5 bases lay between the germline ends.